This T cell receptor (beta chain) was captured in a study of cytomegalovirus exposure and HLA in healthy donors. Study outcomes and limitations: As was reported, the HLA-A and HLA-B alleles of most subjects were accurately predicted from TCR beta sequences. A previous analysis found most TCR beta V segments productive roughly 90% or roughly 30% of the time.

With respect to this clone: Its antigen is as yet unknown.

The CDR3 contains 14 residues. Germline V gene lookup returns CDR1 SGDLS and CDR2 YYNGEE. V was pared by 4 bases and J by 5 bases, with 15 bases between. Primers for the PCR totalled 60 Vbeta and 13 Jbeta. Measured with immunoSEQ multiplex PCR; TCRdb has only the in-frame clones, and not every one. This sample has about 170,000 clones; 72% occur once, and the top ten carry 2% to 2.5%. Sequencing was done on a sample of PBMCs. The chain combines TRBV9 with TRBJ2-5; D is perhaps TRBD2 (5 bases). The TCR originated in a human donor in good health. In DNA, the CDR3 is TGTGCCAGCAGCACTAGTGTCCCGGGGGAGACCCAGTACTTC. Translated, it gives CASSTSVPGETQYF.